A selection of T cell receptor beta chains follows, all from one sample in a study of cytomegalovirus exposure and HLA in healthy donors. TCRdb's copy holds only in-frame clones and misses some; the assay was immunoSEQ multiplex PCR. The repertoire table contains some 130,000 clones. Sequencing used PBMCs. The receptors here all came from a man aged 18 to 30 in good health and CMV-seronegative. CDR3s include the opening cysteine and the closing phenylalanine or tryptophan. The D gene is left open where the match is weak.

V	D	J	DNA	CDR3
TRBV19	NA	TRBJ2-7	TGTGCCAGTTCAAAGGGGGTAAGATGGGAGCAGTACTTC	CASSKGVRWEQYF
TRBV2	NA	TRBJ1-5	TGTGCCAGCAGTGGAGGCAGCAATCAGCCCCAGCATTTT	CASSGGSNQPQHF
TRBV5-6	NA	TRBJ2-7	TGTGCCAGCAGCTTGGCCCTCTTGGGCTACGAGCAGTACTTC	CASSLALLGYEQYF
TRBV6-5	NA	TRBJ2-5	TGTGCCAGCAGCCCCCGTAGTAGGCCCGGGGAGACCCAGTACTTC	CASSPRSRPGETQYF
TRBV14	TRBD2	TRBJ2-2	TGTGCCAGCAACGCTCGGGGGACTACTTCGATATCGAACACCGGGGAGCTGTTTTTT	CASNARGTTSISNTGELFF
TRBV29-1	NA	TRBJ1-2	TGCAGCGTTGCGGAGGTTACGTATGGCTACACCTTC	CSVAEVTYGYTF
TRBV29-1	NA	TRBJ1-2	TGCAGCGTTCTGTCAGACACCTATGGCTACACCTTC	CSVLSDTYGYTF
TRBV5-1	NA	TRBJ2-5	TGCGCCAGCAGCGTGGGACAAATTCAAGAGACCCAGTACTTC	CASSVGQIQETQYF
TRBV6-5	TRBD1	TRBJ1-2	TGTGCCAGCAAAAAGGGGGCGCAAAGAAATGGCTACACCTTC	CASKKGAQRNGYTF
TRBV7-9	TRBD1	TRBJ2-5	TGTGCCAGCAGCGCAGGGACAGGGAAGACCCAGTACTTC	CASSAGTGKTQYF